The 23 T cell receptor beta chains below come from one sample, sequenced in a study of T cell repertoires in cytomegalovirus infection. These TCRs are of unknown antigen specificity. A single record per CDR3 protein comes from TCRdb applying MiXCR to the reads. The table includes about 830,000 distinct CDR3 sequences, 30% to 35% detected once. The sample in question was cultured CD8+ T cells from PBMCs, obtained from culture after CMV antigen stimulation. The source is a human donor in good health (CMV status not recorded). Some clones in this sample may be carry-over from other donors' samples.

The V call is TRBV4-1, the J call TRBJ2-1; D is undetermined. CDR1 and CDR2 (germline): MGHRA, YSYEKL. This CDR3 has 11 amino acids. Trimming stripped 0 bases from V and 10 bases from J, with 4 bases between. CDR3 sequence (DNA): TGCGCCAGCAGCCAAGATGCCGAGCAGTTCTTC. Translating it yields CASSQDAEQFF.

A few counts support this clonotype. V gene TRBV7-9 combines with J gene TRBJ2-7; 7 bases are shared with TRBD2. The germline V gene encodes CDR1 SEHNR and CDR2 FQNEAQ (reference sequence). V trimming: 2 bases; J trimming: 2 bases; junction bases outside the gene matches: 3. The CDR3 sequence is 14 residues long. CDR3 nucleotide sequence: TGTGCCAGCAGCTTAAGGGACTACGCCTACGAGCAGTACTTC. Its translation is CASSLRDYAYEQYF.

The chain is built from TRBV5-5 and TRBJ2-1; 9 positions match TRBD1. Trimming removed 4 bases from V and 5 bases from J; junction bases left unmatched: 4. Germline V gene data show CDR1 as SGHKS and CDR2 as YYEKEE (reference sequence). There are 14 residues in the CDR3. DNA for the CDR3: TGTGCCAGCAGCCGCCGGACAGGGGACAATGAGCAGTTCTTC. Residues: CASSRRTGDNEQFF.

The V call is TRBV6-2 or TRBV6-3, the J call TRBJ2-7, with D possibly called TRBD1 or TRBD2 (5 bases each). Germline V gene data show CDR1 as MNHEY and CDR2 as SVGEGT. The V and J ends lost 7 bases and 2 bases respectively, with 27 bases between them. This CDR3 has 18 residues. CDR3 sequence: CASTNVGERGRYPYEQYV. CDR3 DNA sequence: TGTGCCAGCACCAACGTCGGGGAGAGGGGCCGCTACCCCTACGAGCAGTACGTC.

Here the CDR3 DNA reads TGTGCCAGCAGCTTAGCCCGGACCACAGGGGGAACAGATACGCAGTATTTT. Protein sequence: CASSLARTTGGTDTQYF. The J gene is TRBJ2-3, the V gene TRBV11-3, with 8 positions matching TRBD1. This CDR3 is built from 17 residues. The V segment lost 1 base and the J segment 3 bases; nucleotides outside the gene matches: 9. CDR1 is SGHNT, CDR2 YENEEA, per germline.

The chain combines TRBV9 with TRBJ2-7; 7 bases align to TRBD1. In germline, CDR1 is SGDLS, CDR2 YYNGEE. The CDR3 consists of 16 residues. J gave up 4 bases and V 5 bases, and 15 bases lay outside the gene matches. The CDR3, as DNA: TGTGCCAGCAGTGCCCGTCCGGGACAGACCTATTACGAGCAGTACTTC. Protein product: CASSARPGQTYYEQYF.

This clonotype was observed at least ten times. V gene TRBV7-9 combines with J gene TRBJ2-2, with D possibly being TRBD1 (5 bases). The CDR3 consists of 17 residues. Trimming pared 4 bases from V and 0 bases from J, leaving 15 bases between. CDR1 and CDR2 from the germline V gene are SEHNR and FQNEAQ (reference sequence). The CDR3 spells CASSSSLRQSNTGELFF. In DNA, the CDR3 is TGTGCCAGCAGCTCATCTTTACGACAGTCGAACACCGGGGAGCTGTTTTTT. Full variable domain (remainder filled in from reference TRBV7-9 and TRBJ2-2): DTGVSQNPRHKITKRGQNVTFRCDPISEHNRLYWYRQTLGQGPEFLTYFQNEAQLEKSRLLSDRFSAERPKGSFSTLEIQRTEQGDSAMYLCASSSSLRQSNTGELFFGEGSRLTVL.

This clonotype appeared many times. The CDR3 sequence is CASSLMGPNEKLFF. The CDR3 DNA reads TGTGCCAGCAGCTTAATGGGACCTAATGAAAAACTGTTTTTT. The chain links TRBV7-6 to TRBJ1-4; D is perhaps TRBD1 (5 bases). Germline lookup yields CDR1 SGHVS and CDR2 FNYEAQ. The length of the CDR3 is 14 residues. V dropped 2 bases and J dropped 3 bases, with 7 bases sitting between them.

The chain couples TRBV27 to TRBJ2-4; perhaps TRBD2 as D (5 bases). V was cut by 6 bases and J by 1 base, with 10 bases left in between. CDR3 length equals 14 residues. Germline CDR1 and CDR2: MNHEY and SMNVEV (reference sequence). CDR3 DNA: TGTGCCAGCAGGGTCCGAGGGGCCAAAAACATTCAGTACTTC. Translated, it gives CASRVRGAKNIQYF.

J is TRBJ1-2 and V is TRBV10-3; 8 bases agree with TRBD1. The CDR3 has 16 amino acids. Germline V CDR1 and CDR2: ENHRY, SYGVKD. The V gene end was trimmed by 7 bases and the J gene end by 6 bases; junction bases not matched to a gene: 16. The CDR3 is CAIKGIKDRVLDGYTF. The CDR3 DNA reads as TGTGCCATCAAGGGGATAAAGGACAGGGTACTCGATGGCTACACCTTC.

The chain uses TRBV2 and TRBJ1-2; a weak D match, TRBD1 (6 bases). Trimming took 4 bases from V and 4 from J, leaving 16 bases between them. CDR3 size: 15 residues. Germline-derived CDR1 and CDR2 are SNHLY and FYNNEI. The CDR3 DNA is TGTGCCAGCAGTGCTGGAGGGGGGCTCGGCTATGGCTACACCTTC. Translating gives CASSAGGGLGYGYTF.

CDR3 sequence (DNA): TGTGCCAGCAGCGTCACAGGAATCCCCTACGAGCAGTACGTC. It codes for CASSVTGIPYEQYV. The V call is TRBV6-2 or TRBV6-3, the J call TRBJ2-7, with D tentatively TRBD1 (5 bases). CDR3 length: 14 residues. Deletions cut 6 bases from V and 2 bases from J, with 14 bases between. CDR1 is MNHEY, CDR2 SVGEGT, per germline.

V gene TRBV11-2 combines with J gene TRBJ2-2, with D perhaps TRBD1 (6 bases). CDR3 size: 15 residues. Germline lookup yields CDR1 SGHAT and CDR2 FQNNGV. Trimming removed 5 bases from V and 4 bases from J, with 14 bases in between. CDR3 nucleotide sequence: TGTGCCAGCAGCCCCTTCCAGGGGACCACCGGGGAGCTGTTTTTT. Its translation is CASSPFQGTTGELFF.

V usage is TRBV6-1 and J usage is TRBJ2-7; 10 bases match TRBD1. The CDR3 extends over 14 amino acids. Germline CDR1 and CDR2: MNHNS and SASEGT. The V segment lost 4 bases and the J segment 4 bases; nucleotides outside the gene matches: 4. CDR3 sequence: CASSGWDRGYEQYF. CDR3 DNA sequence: TGTGCCAGCAGTGGTTGGGACAGGGGTTACGAGCAGTACTTC.

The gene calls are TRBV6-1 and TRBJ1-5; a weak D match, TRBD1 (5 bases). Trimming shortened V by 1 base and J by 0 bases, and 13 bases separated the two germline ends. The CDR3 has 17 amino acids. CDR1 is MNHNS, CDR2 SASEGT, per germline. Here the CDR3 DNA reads TGTGCCAGCAGTGAAGGGGGCCCTCATAATAGCAATCAGCCCCAGCATTTT. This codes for CASSEGGPHNSNQPQHF.

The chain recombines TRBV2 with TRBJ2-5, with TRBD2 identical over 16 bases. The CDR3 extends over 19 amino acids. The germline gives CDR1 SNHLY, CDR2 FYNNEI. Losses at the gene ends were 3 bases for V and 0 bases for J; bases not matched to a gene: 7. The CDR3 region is CASSDGTSGGATYQETQYF. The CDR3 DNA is TGTGCCAGCAGTGACGGGACTAGCGGGGGGGCAACTTACCAAGAGACCCAGTACTTC. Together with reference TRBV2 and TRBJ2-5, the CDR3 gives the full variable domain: EPEVTQTPSHQVTQMGQEVILRCVPISNHLYFYWYRQILGQKVEFLVSFYNNEISEKSEIFDDQFSVERPDGSNFTLKIRSTKLEDSAMYFCASSDGTSGGATYQETQYFGPGTRLLVL.

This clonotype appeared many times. The CDR3 sequence is CASTVGGPSNQPQHF. The CDR3, as DNA: TGTGCCAGCACCGTTGGGGGCCCTAGCAATCAGCCCCAGCATTTT. The chain recombines TRBV7-8 with TRBJ1-5; D might be TRBD1 (6 bases). Trimming shortened V by 7 bases and J by 0 bases, and 13 bases separated the two germline ends. The CDR3 is 15 residues long. Germline V lookup: CDR1 SGHVS, CDR2 FQNEAQ. Together with reference TRBV7-8 and TRBJ1-5, the CDR3 gives the full variable domain: GAGVSQSPRYKVAKRGQDVALRCDPISGHVSLFWYQQALGQGPEFLTYFQNEAQLDKSGLPSDRFFAERPEGSVSTLKIQRTQQEDSAVYLCASTVGGPSNQPQHFGDGTRLSIL.

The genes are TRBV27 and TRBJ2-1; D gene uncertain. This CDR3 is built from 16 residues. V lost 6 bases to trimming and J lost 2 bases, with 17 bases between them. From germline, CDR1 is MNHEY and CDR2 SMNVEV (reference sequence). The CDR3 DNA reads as TGTGCCAGCAGCCTCCTGAGAGGAGCACCCTACAATGAGCAGTTCTTC. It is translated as CASSLLRGAPYNEQFF.

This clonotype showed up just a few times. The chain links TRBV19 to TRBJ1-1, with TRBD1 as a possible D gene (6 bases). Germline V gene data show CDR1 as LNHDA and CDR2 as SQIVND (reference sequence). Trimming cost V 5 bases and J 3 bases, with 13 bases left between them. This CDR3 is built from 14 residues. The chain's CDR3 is CASSWGEGDTEAFF. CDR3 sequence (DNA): TGTGCCAGTAGTTGGGGCGAGGGGGACACTGAAGCTTTCTTT.

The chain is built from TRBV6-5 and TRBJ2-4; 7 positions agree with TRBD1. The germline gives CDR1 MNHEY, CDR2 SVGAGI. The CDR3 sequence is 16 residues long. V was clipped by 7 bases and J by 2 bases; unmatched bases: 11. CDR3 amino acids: CASILLGGVPKNIQYF. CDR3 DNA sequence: TGTGCCAGCATCCTATTAGGGGGCGTCCCCAAAAACATTCAGTACTTC.

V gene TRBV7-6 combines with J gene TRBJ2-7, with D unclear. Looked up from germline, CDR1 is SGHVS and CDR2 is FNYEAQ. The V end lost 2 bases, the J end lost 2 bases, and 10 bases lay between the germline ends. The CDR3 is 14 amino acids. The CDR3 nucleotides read TGTGCCAGCAGCTTAAACCAGTTAACCTACGAGCAGTACTTC. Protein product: CASSLNQLTYEQYF.

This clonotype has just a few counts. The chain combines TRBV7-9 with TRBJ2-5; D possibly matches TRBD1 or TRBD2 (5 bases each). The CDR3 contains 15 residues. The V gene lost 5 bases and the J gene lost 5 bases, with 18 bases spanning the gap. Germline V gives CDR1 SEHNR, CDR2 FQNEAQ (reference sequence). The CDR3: CASSPMVRGRETQYF. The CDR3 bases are TGTGCCAGCAGCCCGATGGTCCGGGGCCGGGAGACCCAGTACTTC.

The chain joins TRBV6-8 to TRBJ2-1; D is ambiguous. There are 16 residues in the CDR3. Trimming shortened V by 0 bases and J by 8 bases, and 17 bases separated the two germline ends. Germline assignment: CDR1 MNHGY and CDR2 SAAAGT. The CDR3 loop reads CASSYSGVLPLDEQFF. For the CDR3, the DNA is TGTGCCAGCAGTTACTCTGGGGTCCTACCCCTCGATGAGCAGTTCTTC.